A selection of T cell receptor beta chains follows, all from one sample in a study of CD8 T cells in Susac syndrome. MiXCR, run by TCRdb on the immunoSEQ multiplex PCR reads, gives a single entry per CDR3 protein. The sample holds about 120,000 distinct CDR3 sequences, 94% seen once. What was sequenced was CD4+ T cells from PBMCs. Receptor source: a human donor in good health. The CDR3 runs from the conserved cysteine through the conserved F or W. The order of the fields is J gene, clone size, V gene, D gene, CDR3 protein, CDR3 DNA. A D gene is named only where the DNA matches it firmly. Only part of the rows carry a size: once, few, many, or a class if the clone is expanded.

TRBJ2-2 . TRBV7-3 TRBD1 CASGQGAAGELFF TGTGCCAGCGGACAGGGAGCCGCCGGGGAGCTGTTTTTT
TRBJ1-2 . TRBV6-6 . CASSYDPRGTNYGYTF TGTGCCAGCAGTTACGACCCCCGAGGGACTAACTATGGCTACACCTTC
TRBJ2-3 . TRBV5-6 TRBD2 CASSLMLAGDSTDTQYF TGTGCCAGCAGCTTGATGCTAGCGGGAGATAGCACAGATACGCAGTATTTT
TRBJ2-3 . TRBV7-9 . CASSYNSPDTQYF TGTGCCAGCAGTTACAATTCGCCAGATACGCAGTATTTT
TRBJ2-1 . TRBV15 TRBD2 CATSRGTSGLYNEQFF TGTGCCACCAGCAGAGGGACTAGCGGACTCTACAATGAGCAGTTCTTC
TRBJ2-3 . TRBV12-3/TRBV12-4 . CATRGGISTDTQYF TGTGCCACTAGGGGGGGCATAAGCACAGATACGCAGTATTTT
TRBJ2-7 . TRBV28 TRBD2 CASSSPGRGDEQYF TGTGCCAGCAGTTCTCCCGGGAGGGGGGACGAGCAGTACTTC
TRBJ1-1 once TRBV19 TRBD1 CASTAGQGNTEAFF TGTGCCAGTACCGCGGGACAGGGGAACACTGAAGCTTTCTTT
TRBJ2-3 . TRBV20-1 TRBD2 CSARAQRGIDRDTQYF TGCAGTGCTAGAGCTCAGCGGGGTATAGATAGGGATACGCAGTATTTT
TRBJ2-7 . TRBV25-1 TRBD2 CASSSPGRGDYEQYF TGTGCCAGCAGTTCTCCGGGACGGGGGGACTACGAGCAGTACTTC
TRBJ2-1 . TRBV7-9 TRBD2 CASSLRASGYNEQFF TGTGCCAGCAGCTTAAGGGCTAGCGGTTACAATGAGCAGTTCTTC
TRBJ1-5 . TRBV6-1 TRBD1 CASSHTGVGQPQHF TGTGCCAGCAGCCACACAGGGGTAGGTCAGCCCCAGCATTTT
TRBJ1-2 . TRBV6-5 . CASSLRQTGYGYTF TGTGCCAGCAGCCTTCGACAGACGGGCTATGGCTACACCTTC
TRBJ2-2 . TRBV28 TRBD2 CASRIAGDGELFF TGTGCCAGCAGAATAGCGGGAGACGGGGAGCTGTTTTTT
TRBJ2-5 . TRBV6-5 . CASRDSLLKTQYF TGTGCCAGCAGAGACAGCCTTTTGAAGACCCAGTACTTC
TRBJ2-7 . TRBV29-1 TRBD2 CSVDSGRAGEQYF TGCAGCGTTGATAGTGGGAGGGCCGGCGAGCAGTACTTC
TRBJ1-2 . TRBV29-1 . CSVEGGGNYGYTF TGCAGCGTTGAAGGTGGAGGGAACTATGGCTACACCTTC
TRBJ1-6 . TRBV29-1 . CTTWDRQRSSYNSPLHF TGCACCACTTGGGATCGACAGAGGAGCTCCTATAATTCACCCCTCCACTTT
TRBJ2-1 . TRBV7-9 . CASSLHGINEQFF TGTGCCAGCAGCTTACACGGGATTAATGAGCAGTTCTTC
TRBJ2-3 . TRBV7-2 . CASSGTWGTDTQYF TGTGCCAGCAGCGGGACTTGGGGCACAGATACGCAGTATTTT
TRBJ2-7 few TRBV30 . CAWSLGGAPYEQYF TGTGCCTGGAGTTTAGGGGGGGCCCCCTACGAGCAGTACTTC
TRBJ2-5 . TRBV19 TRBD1 CASSTGQGAVETQYF TGTGCCAGTAGTACGGGACAGGGTGCGGTAGAGACCCAGTACTTC
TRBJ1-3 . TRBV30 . CAWTVGNGNTIYF TGTGCCTGGACCGTCGGGAATGGAAACACCATATATTTT
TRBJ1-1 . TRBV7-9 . CASSLASGSTEAFF TGTGCCAGCAGCTTAGCCTCAGGGAGCACTGAAGCTTTCTTT
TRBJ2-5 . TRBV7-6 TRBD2 CASSHPLAGGSSGETQYF TGTGCCAGCAGCCACCCCCTAGCGGGAGGTTCTTCCGGAGAGACCCAGTACTTC
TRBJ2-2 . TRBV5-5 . CASSLRYLQVANTGELFF TGTGCCAGCAGCCTACGATACTTACAGGTCGCGAACACCGGGGAGCTGTTTTTT
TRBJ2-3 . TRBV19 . CASIARGAGTDTQYF TGTGCCAGTATCGCGAGGGGGGCCGGCACAGATACGCAGTATTTT
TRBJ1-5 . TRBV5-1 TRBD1 CASSFRQGANQPQHF TGCGCCAGCAGCTTTCGGCAGGGGGCCAATCAGCCCCAGCATTTT